This T cell receptor beta chain was recorded in a study of T cells in Graves' hyperthyroidism and ophthalmopathy. Study-wide points: Ophthalmopathy was told apart from stable hyperthyroidism by a 13 V-J model.

There were TCR beta CDR3 regions amplified from RNA transcripts. The HTBI set primed first-round TCR CDR3 RT-PCR. Each CDR3 protein is one row after TCRdb ran MiXCR on the multiplex PCR reads. The table shows 500,000 to 550,000 distinct CDR3 sequences, with less than 25% occurring only once. Between the trimmed V and J ends, which lost 6 bases and 3 bases, there was a span of 18 bases. The length of the CDR3 is 15 residues. CDR1 and CDR2 from the germline V gene are MGHRA and YSYEKL. About this clonotype itself: Antigen specificity is unknown.

The rearrangement links TRBV4-1 to TRBJ2-7, with D tentatively TRBD2 (5 bases). Source material: blood. The source is a man between 18 and 29 years old with Graves' hyperthyroidism. CDR3 DNA sequence: TGCGCCAGCAGGGGAGTGGATTCAAGACTCTACGAGCAGTACTTC. Its translation: CASRGVDSRLYEQYF.